Described below is a single T cell receptor (beta chain) sequence and its context. The sample originates from a study of blood T cell repertoires in COVID-19. Study-level background: T cells, B-cell-depleted T cells, or PBMCs supplied cDNA or gDNA.

Seattle enrolled patients during active infection and tracked them longitudinally. V gave up 4 bases and J gave up 6 bases; unmatched junction bases: 13. The CDR3 is 16 amino acids. CDR1 and CDR2 from the germline V gene are SGHKS and YYEKEE (reference sequence). Authors' data handling: Nucleated cell counts were estimated from reference gene primer amplification. Using immunoSEQ multiplex PCR, the repertoire was profiled, and TCRdb retains in-frame clones only, with some absent. The D gene and trimming were derived from the DNA, and the V and J assignments and clone size from that table. The table records fewer than 200,000 clones, more than 75% of them present only once.

Material for sequencing was peripheral blood. The V gene is TRBV5-5, the J gene TRBJ2-1; 7 positions match TRBD1. The sequence was collected from a woman between 45 and 60 years old with COVID-19, enrolled during active disease. The CDR3 sequence is CASSRGPLGEFNEQFF. The CDR3 DNA reads TGTGCCAGCAGCAGGGGGCCTTTGGGGGAATTCAATGAGCAGTTCTTC.